The entry below gives a single T cell receptor beta chain sequence along with its context. Its antigen is unknown. These data are taken from a study of a mutant IDH1 vaccine in newly diagnosed glioma. Study overall: The start of vaccination came 4-6 weeks after radiotherapy alone, or with temozolomide cycles. Sex among treated patients split 62.5% male, about 40% female; mean age was about 43 years.

The CDR3 spans 16 residues. V lost 1 base, J lost 1 base, and 13 bases lay in between. Looked up from germline, CDR1 is SGHAT and CDR2 is FQNNGV. Here immunoSEQ multiplex PCR was the method, and the copy in TCRdb shows in-frame clones only, minus some. The sample has roughly 32,000 clones; approximately 89% are singletons. Time point meaning: week 47, end of study. Vaccinated patients received 300 ug of mutant IDH1 20-mer peptide per dose, with topical imiquimod. This material consisted of PBMCs, taken from a glioma patient whose treatment included an IDH1 peptide vaccine. The TCR was taken from a man in his forties with glioma. The V gene is TRBV11-2, the J gene TRBJ1-1, with D maybe TRBD1 (6 bases). CDR3 bases: TGTGCCAGCAGCTTAGGACGCAACAGGGCGAACACTGAAGCTTTCTTT. Translated, it gives CASSLGRNRANTEAFF.